This entry features one TCR beta chain sequence. Germline values: CDR1 SGHNT, CDR2 YENEEA. Trimming took 5 bases from V and 4 from J, leaving 6 bases between them. This CDR3 contains 12 residues. This table comes from immunoSEQ multiplex PCR, and its TCRdb copy is limited to in-frame clones, with some not included. The table shows about 2.3 million clones, with 93% occurring only once. The data were obtained in a study of shared clonotypes between healthy human individuals. The source material was naive CD4+ T cells from PBMCs. Described subset: CD45RA+ positively selected. The V and J genes are TRBV11-3 and TRBJ1-3, with unresolved D. The TCR was taken from a man aged 18 to 35 in good health. Some clones in this sample may be carry-over from other donors' samples. The CDR3 spells CASSRQGNTIYF. The CDR3 DNA sequence: TGTGCCAGCAGCCGACAAGGAAACACCATATATTTT.